The 3 T cell receptor beta chains below were found in one sample sequenced in a study of T cell responses to AZD1222 COVID-19 vaccine. Assay: immunoSEQ multiplex PCR; the TCRdb copy retains only in-frame clones and omits some. The repertoire consists of 110,000 to 150,000 clones, with 85% to 95% occurring once and the leading ten covering 12%. This specimen was peripheral blood, taken after recovery from COVID-19. These receptors all stem from an adult who had recovered from COVID-19.

The V and J genes are TRBV28 and TRBJ1-5; the match to TRBD1 covers 9 bases. Germline V gives CDR1 MDHEN, CDR2 SYDVKM. The CDR3 spans 18 residues. Germline trimming cut 4 bases from V and 0 bases from J; bases unmatched to any gene: 10. The CDR3 sequence: CASSSGTGSLYSNQPQHF. CDR3 DNA: TGTGCCAGCAGTTCGGGGACAGGGAGCCTCTATAGCAATCAGCCCCAGCATTTT.

This clone was counted only a few times. This chain uses TRBV11-2 with TRBJ2-4, with a weak D call TRBD2 (5 bases). V was shortened by 5 bases and J by 5 bases, with 13 bases between the two germline ends. The CDR3 consists of 14 residues. The germline gives CDR1 SGHAT, CDR2 FQNNGV. The CDR3 DNA sequence: TGTGCCAGCAGCGTAGGACCCGGGGAAAACATTCAGTACTTC. It encodes CASSVGPGENIQYF. Together with reference TRBV11-2 and TRBJ2-4, the CDR3 gives the full variable domain: EAGVAQSPRYKIIEKRQSVAFWCNPISGHATLYWYQQILGQGPKLLIQFQNNGVVDDSQLPKDRFSAERLKGVDSTLKIQPAKLEDSAVYLCASSVGPGENIQYFGAGTRLSVL.

The chain combines TRBV10-3 with TRBJ1-1; a weak D match, TRBD1 (5 bases). The CDR3 runs 12 residues. CDR1 is ENHRY, CDR2 SYGVKD, per germline. V lost 3 bases and J 4 bases, leaving 6 bases between the germline ends. CDR3 loop: CAISDRATEAFF. CDR3 DNA: TGTGCCATCAGTGACAGGGCCACTGAAGCTTTCTTT.